This entry concerns a single TCR beta chain. This entry is derived from a study of blood T cell repertoires in COVID-19. The CDR3 runs 15 residues. The germline gives CDR1 SGHNT, CDR2 YYREEE (reference sequence). V lost 1 base and J lost 1, with 11 bases in between. Generated by immunoSEQ multiplex PCR, the TCRdb table keeps only in-frame clones and is missing some. The repertoire holds 300,000 to 500,000 clones, with approximately 86% as singletons. The chain employs TRBV5-4 and TRBJ1-1; D is unresolved. Specimen: PBMCs or T cells enriched from blood (not recorded which). The clonotype originates from a woman in her thirties or forties with acute COVID-19. CDR3 region: CASSLSGSGNTEAFF. The CDR3 coding sequence is TGTGCCAGCAGCTTGTCTGGTTCCGGGAACACTGAAGCTTTCTTT. Using reference TRBV5-4 and TRBJ1-1 for the parts outside the CDR3, the full variable domain is ETGVTQSPTHLIKTRGQQVTLRCSSQSGHNTVSWYQQALGQGPQFIFQYYREEENGRGNFPPRFSGLQFPNYSSELNVNALELDDSALYLCASSLSGSGNTEAFFGQGTRLTVV.